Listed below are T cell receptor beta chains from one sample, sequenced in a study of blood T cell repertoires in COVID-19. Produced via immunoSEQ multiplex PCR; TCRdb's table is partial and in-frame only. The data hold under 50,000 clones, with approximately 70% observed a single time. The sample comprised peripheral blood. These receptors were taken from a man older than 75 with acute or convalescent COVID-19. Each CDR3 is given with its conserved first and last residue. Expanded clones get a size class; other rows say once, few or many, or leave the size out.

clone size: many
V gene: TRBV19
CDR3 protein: CASSYEETQYF

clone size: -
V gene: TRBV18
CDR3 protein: CASSPPLPSGTGNYNEQFF

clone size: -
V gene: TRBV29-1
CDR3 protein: CSLGSKNQPQHF

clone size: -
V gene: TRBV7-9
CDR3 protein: CASSPVGANEKLFF

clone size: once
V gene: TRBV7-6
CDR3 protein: CASSLTPGLGPNEQFF

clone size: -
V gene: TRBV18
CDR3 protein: CASSPAQDNFYGYTF

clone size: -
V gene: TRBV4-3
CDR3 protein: CASSQEGGTGFTPLHF

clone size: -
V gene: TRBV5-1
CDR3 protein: CASSLVGSSGGEQFF

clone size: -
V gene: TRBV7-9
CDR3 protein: CASSAGQAPYEQYF

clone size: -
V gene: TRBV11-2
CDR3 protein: CASSLVGEGTEAFF

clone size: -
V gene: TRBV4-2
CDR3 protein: CASSQLRMLQDTSTDTQYF

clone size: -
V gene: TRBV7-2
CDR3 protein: CASRPGLLNTGELFF

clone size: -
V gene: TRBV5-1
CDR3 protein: CASSWAPGTGELFF